The sequence of this T cell receptor beta chain was determined in a study of Ad26.COV2.S vaccination and SARS-CoV-2 variants. This CDR3 has 16 residues. Germline loops: CDR1 SGDLS, CDR2 YYNGEE. Deletions cut 4 bases from V and 4 bases from J, with 20 bases between. Sample treatment: 15 to 20 received Ad26.COV2.S at low or high dose, single or two shots; several received placebo; per-sample allocation not given. The samples date from day 63 after the first vaccine or placebo injection. Measured with immunoSEQ multiplex PCR; TCRdb has only the in-frame clones, and not every one. Of about 400,000 clones listed, under 90% are singletons.

The receptor was derived from a person aged 18-60 years who received the Ad26.COV2.S COVID-19 vaccine or a placebo. The chain is built from TRBV9 and TRBJ1-2, with unresolved D. The sequencing used peripheral blood, collected in a trial of Ad26.COV2.S vaccine versus placebo. CDR3 sequence (DNA): TGTGCCAGCAGCTTGGGTGGGCGGATTGGAGGCTATGGCTACACCTTC. Its translation is CASSLGGRIGGYGYTF.